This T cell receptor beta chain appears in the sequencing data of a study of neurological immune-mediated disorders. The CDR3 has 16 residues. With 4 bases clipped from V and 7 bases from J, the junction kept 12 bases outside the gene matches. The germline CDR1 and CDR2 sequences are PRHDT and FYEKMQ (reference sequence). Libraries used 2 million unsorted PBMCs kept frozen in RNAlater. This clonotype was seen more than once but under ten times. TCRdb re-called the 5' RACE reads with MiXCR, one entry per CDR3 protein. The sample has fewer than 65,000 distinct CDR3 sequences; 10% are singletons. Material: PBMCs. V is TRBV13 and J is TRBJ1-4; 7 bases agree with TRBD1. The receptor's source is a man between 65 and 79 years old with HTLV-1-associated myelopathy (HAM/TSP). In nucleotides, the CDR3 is TGTGCCAGCAGCTCCCGACAGGGAGGGGTAGGTGAAAAACTGTTTTTT. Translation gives CASSSRQGGVGEKLFF.